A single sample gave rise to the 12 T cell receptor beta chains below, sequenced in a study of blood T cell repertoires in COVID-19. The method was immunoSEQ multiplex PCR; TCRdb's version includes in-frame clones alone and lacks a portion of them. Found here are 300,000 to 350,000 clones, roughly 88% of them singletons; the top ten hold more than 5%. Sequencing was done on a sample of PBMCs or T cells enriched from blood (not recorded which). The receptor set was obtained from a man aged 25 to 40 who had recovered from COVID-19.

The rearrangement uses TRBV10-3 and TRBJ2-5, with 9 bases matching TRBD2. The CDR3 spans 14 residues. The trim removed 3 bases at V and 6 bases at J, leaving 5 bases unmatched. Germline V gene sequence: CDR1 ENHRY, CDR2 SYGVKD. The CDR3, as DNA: TGTGCCATCAGTGAAGGCCTAGCGGGGAAGACCCAGTACTTC. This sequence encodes CAISEGLAGKTQYF.

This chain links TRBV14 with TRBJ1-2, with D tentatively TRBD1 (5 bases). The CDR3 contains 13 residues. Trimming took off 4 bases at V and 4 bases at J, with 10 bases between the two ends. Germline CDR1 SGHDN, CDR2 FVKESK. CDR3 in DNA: TGTGCCAGCAGCCCGTCGGGGGTCTATGGCTACACCTTC. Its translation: CASSPSGVYGYTF.

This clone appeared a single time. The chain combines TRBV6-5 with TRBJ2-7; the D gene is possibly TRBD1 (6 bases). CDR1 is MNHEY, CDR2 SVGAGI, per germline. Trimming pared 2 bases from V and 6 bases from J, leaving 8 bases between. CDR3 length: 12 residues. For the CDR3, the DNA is TGTGCCAGCAGTTACACAGGGTCCGAGCAGTACTTC. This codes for CASSYTGSEQYF.

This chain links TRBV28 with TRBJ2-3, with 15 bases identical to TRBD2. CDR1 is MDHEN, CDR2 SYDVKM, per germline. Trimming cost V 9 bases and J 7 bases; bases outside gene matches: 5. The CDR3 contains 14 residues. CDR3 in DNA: TGTGCCAGTAGGACTAGCGGGGGGGCATATACGCAGTATTTT. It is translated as CASRTSGGAYTQYF.

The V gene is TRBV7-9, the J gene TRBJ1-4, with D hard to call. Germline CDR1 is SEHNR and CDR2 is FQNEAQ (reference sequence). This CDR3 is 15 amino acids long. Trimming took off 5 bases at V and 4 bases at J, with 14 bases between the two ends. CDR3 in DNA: TGTGCCAGCAGCCCGAGTAGAGTCCTTAATGAAAAACTGTTTTTT. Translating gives CASSPSRVLNEKLFF.

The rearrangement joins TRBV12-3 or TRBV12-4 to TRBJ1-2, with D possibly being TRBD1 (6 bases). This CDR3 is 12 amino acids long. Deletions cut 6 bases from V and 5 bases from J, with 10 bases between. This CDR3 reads CASSNQGYGYTF. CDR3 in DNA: TGTGCCAGCAGCAATCAGGGGTATGGCTACACCTTC.

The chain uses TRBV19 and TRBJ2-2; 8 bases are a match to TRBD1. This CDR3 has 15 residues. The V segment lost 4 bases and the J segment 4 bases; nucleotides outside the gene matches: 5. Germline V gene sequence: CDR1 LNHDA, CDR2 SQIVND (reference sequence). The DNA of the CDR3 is TGTGCCAGTAGTAGGGGACAGGCGATCACCGGGGAGCTGTTTTTT. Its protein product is CASSRGQAITGELFF.

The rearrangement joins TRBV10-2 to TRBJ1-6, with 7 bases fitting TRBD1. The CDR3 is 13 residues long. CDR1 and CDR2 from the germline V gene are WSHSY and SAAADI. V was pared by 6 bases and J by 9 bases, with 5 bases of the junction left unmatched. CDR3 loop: CASRTGETSPLHF. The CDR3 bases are TGCGCCAGCAGAACAGGGGAGACTTCACCCCTCCACTTT.

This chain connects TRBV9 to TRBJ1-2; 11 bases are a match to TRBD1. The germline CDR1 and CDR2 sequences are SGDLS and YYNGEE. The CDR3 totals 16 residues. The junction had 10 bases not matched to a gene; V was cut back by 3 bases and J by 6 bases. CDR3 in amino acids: CASSDHLGQGADGYTF. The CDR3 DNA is TGTGCCAGCAGCGACCACCTCGGACAGGGGGCTGATGGCTACACCTTC. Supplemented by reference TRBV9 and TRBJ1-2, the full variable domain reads DSGVTQTPKHLITATGQRVTLRCSPRSGDLSVYWYQQSLDQGLQFLIQYYNGEERAKGNILERFSAQQFPDLHSELNLSSLELGDSALYFCASSDHLGQGADGYTFGSGTRLTVV.

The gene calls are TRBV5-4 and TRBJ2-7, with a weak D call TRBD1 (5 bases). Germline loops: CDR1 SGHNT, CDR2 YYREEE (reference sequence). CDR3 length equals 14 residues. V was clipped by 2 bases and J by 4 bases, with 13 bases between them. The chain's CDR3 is CASSLAGPGYEQYF. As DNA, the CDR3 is TGTGCCAGCAGCTTAGCAGGGCCAGGTTACGAGCAGTACTTC.

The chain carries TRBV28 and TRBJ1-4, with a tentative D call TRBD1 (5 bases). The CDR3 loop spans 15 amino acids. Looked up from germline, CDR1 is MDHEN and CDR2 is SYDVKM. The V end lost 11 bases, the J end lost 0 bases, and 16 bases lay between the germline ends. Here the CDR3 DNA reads TGTGCCGGGGGGGGTCTGAGTGCAACTAATGAAAAACTGTTTTTT. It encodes CAGGGLSATNEKLFF.

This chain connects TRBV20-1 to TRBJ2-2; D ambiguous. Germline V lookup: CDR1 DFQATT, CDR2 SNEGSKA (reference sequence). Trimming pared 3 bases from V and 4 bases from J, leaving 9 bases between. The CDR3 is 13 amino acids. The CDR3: CSASWAGTGELFF. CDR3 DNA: TGCAGTGCTAGTTGGGCCGGCACCGGGGAGCTGTTTTTT.